This T cell receptor beta chain was recovered during a study of CD8 T cells in ankylosing spondylitis. Study conclusions and caveats: Characteristic of ankylosing spondylitis blood, it appeared, was a TCR beta motif comprising 7 to 9 highly homologous variants. The disease-linked clones had a CD8+ phenotype and low blood frequencies.

In TCRdb, the 5' RACE reads were re-called with MiXCR into one record per CDR3 protein. Among around 770,000 distinct CDR3 sequences listed, about 20% were seen once. This clonotype has more than one count but fewer than ten. No antigen is known for it. Germline V gives CDR1 SGHVS, CDR2 FNYEAQ. The CDR3 totals 13 residues. V shed 6 bases, J shed 6 bases, and the junction held 5 bases outside the gene matches. This TCR derives from a male donor with ankylosing spondylitis. The sequenced sample was blood, either unsorted or a sorted T cell fraction (not recorded which). The chain uses TRBV7-6 and TRBJ1-1; 9 bases match TRBD1. CDR3 sequence (DNA): TGTGCCAGCAGGGGACAGGGTAACGCTGAAGCTTTCTTT. This codes for CASRGQGNAEAFF.